The 30 T cell receptor beta chains below all came from one sample that was sequenced in a study of cytomegalovirus exposure and HLA in healthy donors. Vbeta (60) and Jbeta (13) primers were used in the PCR. Clones were sequenced by immunoSEQ multiplex PCR, and TCRdb holds only the in-frame ones, with some missing. This table has some 180,000 clones, roughly 9.4% appearing once. Sequencing was performed on PBMCs. These receptors were collected from a woman in her 30s in good health and CMV-seropositive.

This clone has a handful of counts. V and J are TRBV9 and TRBJ1-1, with 8 bases that match TRBD1. The germline V gene has CDR1 SGDLS and CDR2 YYNGEE. The ends lost 4 bases at V and 5 bases at J; junction bases unmatched: 13. This CDR3 comprises 16 residues. CDR3 region: CASSTGQGWGGTEAFF. DNA for the CDR3: TGTGCCAGCAGCACAGGACAGGGATGGGGTGGTACTGAAGCTTTCTTT.

This clone was detected only a few times. The chain recombines TRBV10-3 with TRBJ2-7; 13 bases are a match to TRBD2. The V and J ends lost 0 bases and 4 bases, in that order; junction bases with no gene match: 3. The CDR3 spans 16 residues. The germline CDR1 and CDR2 sequences are ENHRY and SYGVKD. The CDR3 loop reads CAISESVLAGGYEQYF. The CDR3 DNA reads as TGTGCCATCAGTGAGTCCGTACTAGCGGGAGGGTACGAGCAGTACTTC.

Only a few counts were recorded for this clone. The J gene is TRBJ2-7, the V gene TRBV13; 7 bases align to TRBD2. The CDR3 is 16 amino acids. J gave up 1 base and V 0 bases, and 6 bases lay outside the gene matches. Germline V lookup: CDR1 PRHDT, CDR2 FYEKMQ (reference sequence). In DNA form, the CDR3 reads TGTGCCAGCAGCTTAGGGGCGGGGGACGGATCCTACGAGCAGTACTTC. The encoded protein is CASSLGAGDGSYEQYF.

J is TRBJ2-1 and V is TRBV27; 8 bases agree with TRBD2. CDR3 length: 15 amino acids. CDR1 MNHEY and CDR2 SMNVEV come from the germline V gene (reference sequence). The ends lost 1 base at V and 4 bases at J; junction bases unmatched: 3. Here the CDR3 reads CASSLYAGGYNEQFF. DNA for the CDR3: TGTGCCAGCAGTTTATACGCGGGAGGTTACAATGAGCAGTTCTTC.

This clone was counted only a few times. This chain connects TRBV5-1 to TRBJ2-5; 12 bases are a match to TRBD2. The CDR3 spans 16 residues. Germline V gene sequence: CDR1 SGHRS, CDR2 YFSETQ. With V trimmed by 2 bases and J by 4 bases, 6 bases remained unmatched. CDR3 in DNA: TGCGCCAGCAGCTTAAAACTAGCGGGAGGTCTAGAGACCCAGTACTTC. Translated: CASSLKLAGGLETQYF.

J is TRBJ2-4 and V is TRBV7-9; D is perhaps TRBD2 (6 bases). The germline gives CDR1 SEHNR, CDR2 FQNEAQ (reference sequence). There are 13 residues in the CDR3. V was clipped by 5 bases and J by 8 bases, with 13 bases between them. The CDR3 is CASSPLGLYIQYF. CDR3 DNA sequence: TGTGCCAGCAGCCCTTTAGGACTATACATTCAGTACTTC.

This clone was observed a handful of times. V usage is TRBV10-2 and J usage is TRBJ2-5, with D tentatively TRBD2 (6 bases). CDR1 and CDR2 from the germline V gene are WSHSY and SAAADI. CDR3 length equals 16 residues. Trimming took 3 bases from V and 2 from J, leaving 16 bases between them. The CDR3 spells CASSERASAAQETQYF. Here the CDR3 DNA reads TGCGCCAGCAGTGAACGGGCTAGCGCCGCACAAGAGACCCAGTACTTC.

This clone was detected a few times. This chain joins TRBV19 and TRBJ2-2, with D perhaps matching TRBD1 (6 bases). The CDR3 consists of 14 residues. CDR1 is LNHDA and CDR2 is SQIVND in the germline V gene (reference sequence). V was cut by 5 bases and J by 7 bases, with 14 bases left in between. CDR3: CASSPSTGNGELFF. The CDR3 nucleotides read TGTGCCAGTAGTCCCTCAACAGGGAACGGGGAGCTGTTTTTT.

This clone was observed a handful of times. The CDR3 bases are TGTGCCAGCAGCCCGCGACACCGGGAAGGTGATACGCAGTATTTT. Protein product: CASSPRHREGDTQYF. The chain couples TRBV11-2 to TRBJ2-3, with D possibly being TRBD2 (5 bases). The germline V gene has CDR1 SGHAT and CDR2 FQNNGV. The V end lost 5 bases, the J end lost 6 bases, and 18 bases lay between the germline ends. The CDR3 is made up of 15 amino acids.

This clone has a handful of counts. J is TRBJ1-1 and V is TRBV5-1; the match to TRBD1 covers 11 bases. Per germline, CDR1 SGHRS and CDR2 YFSETQ. Trimming removed 7 bases from V and 7 bases from J; junction bases left unmatched: 9. The CDR3 extends over 14 amino acids. The CDR3 DNA sequence: TGCGCCAGCCGGACAGGGGGCCTAGTTATTGAAGCTTTCTTT. Residues: CASRTGGLVIEAFF.

J is TRBJ1-5 and V is TRBV7-9; D remains ambiguous. The CDR3 totals 12 residues. The V and J ends lost 1 base and 12 bases respectively, with 10 bases between them. Germline V gives CDR1 SEHNR, CDR2 FQNEAQ (reference sequence). Here the CDR3 reads CASSLDWQNQHF. DNA for the CDR3: TGTGCCAGCAGCTTAGATTGGCAGAACCAGCATTTT.

This clone was detected many times. The rearrangement joins TRBV4-1 to TRBJ2-7; D may be TRBD1 (5 bases). Trimming shortened V by 0 bases and J by 2 bases, and 17 bases separated the two germline ends. The CDR3 runs 17 residues. Germline CDR1 is MGHRA and CDR2 is YSYEKL. The CDR3: CASSQEGPGLWPYEQYF. As DNA, the CDR3 is TGCGCCAGCAGCCAAGAGGGGCCGGGCCTTTGGCCCTACGAGCAGTACTTC.

The rearrangement uses TRBV6-1 and TRBJ1-4; 8 bases agree with TRBD1. The CDR3 sequence is 15 residues long. Germline values: CDR1 MNHNS, CDR2 SASEGT. V dropped 7 bases and J dropped 5; count of bases not matched to a gene: 9. The CDR3 nucleotides are TGTGCCAGCACCTCTGGACAGGGAAGGAATGAAAAACTGTTTTTT. It is translated as CASTSGQGRNEKLFF.

The chain links TRBV11-1 to TRBJ2-7, with a possible D match to TRBD2 (6 bases). V shed 2 bases and J shed 2 bases, with 16 bases lying between them. This CDR3 is 16 amino acids long. CDR1 and CDR2 (germline): SGHAT, FQDESV (reference sequence). CDR3 amino acids: CASSLLDPRRAYEQYF. CDR3 nucleotide sequence: TGTGCCAGCAGCTTACTAGACCCCAGGAGGGCCTACGAGCAGTACTTC.

Only a few counts were recorded for this clone. V is TRBV4-1 and J is TRBJ2-7, with 9 bases lining up with TRBD1. The CDR3 covers 17 residues. The germline CDR1 and CDR2 sequences are MGHRA and YSYEKL. V trimming: 0 bases; J trimming: 3 bases; junction bases outside the gene matches: 9. CDR3: CASSQDTGGEYLYEQYF. DNA of the CDR3: TGCGCCAGCAGCCAAGATACAGGGGGCGAGTACCTCTACGAGCAGTACTTC.

On this clone: One end of the junction does not line up with germline, which may come from a read error. DNA of the CDR3: TGTGCCATCAGCGTGAGGGACAGGCTTAAATACGAGAAGTACTTC. Amino acid sequence: CAISVRDRLKYEKYF. The chain recombines TRBV10-3 with TRBJ2-7; 8 nucleotides line up with TRBD1. CDR1 ENHRY and CDR2 SYGVKD come from the germline V gene. This CDR3 has 15 residues.

The chain uses TRBV7-9 and TRBJ1-1; a possible D gene is TRBD1 (5 bases). This CDR3 contains 13 residues. The germline V gene encodes CDR1 SEHNR and CDR2 FQNEAQ (reference sequence). Trimming left V 1 base short and J 7 bases short, with 10 bases between. CDR3 loop: CASSLGGGDEAFF. In DNA form, the CDR3 reads TGTGCCAGCAGCTTAGGCGGGGGGGATGAAGCTTTCTTT. Together with reference TRBV7-9 and TRBJ1-1, the CDR3 gives the full variable domain: DTGVSQNPRHKITKRGQNVTFRCDPISEHNRLYWYRQTLGQGPEFLTYFQNEAQLEKSRLLSDRFSAERPKGSFSTLEIQRTEQGDSAMYLCASSLGGGDEAFFGQGTRLTVV.

This clone came up a few times. This chain uses TRBV29-1 with TRBJ1-4; 7 bases map to TRBD1. Germline-derived CDR1 and CDR2 are SQVTM and ANQGSEA. The CDR3 sequence is 15 residues long. Trimming at V came to 4 bases and at J to 7 bases, leaving 12 bases not matched to a gene. CDR3: CSVVGQGDQGEKLFF. In DNA form, the CDR3 reads TGCAGCGTTGTGGGCCAGGGGGATCAGGGTGAAAAACTGTTTTTT.

The chain is built from TRBV4-1 and TRBJ2-3; no firm D call. Germline V gene data show CDR1 as MGHRA and CDR2 as YSYEKL. The length of the CDR3 is 18 residues. V lost 1 base and J lost 0, with 17 bases in between. The CDR3 sequence is CASSQAISTHLSTDTQYF. Written as DNA, the CDR3 is TGCGCCAGCAGCCAAGCGATAAGCACCCACCTTAGCACAGATACGCAGTATTTT.

The J gene is TRBJ2-7, the V gene TRBV2; TRBD2 agrees at 13 bases. Trimming took 5 bases from V and 5 from J; bases not matched to a gene: 9. Germline CDR1 and CDR2: SNHLY and FYNNEI. The length of the CDR3 is 16 residues. The CDR3 DNA reads as TGTGCCAGCAGTATAGGGACTAGCGGGGCACAGAACGAGCAGTACTTC. The encoded protein is CASSIGTSGAQNEQYF.

CDR3 in amino acids: CASSLRLANGYNEQFF. As DNA, the CDR3 is TGCGCCAGCAGCTTGAGACTAGCTAACGGGTACAATGAGCAGTTCTTC. The chain recombines TRBV5-1 with TRBJ2-1, with 7 bases lining up with TRBD2. CDR3 length: 16 residues. Germline CDR1 reads SGHRS; CDR2 reads YFSETQ. The ends lost 1 base at V and 4 bases at J; junction bases unmatched: 8. The complete variable domain, with remaining parts taken from reference TRBV5-1 and TRBJ2-1, reads KAGVTQTPRYLIKTRGQQVTLSCSPISGHRSVSWYQQTPGQGLQFLFEYFSETQRNKGNFPGRFSGRQFSNSRSEMNVSTLELGDSALYLCASSLRLANGYNEQFFGPGTRLTVL.

The chain links TRBV10-2 to TRBJ2-5; D call uncertain. The CDR3 has 14 residues. Germline V gene lookup returns CDR1 WSHSY and CDR2 SAAADI. V shed 7 bases and J shed 1 base, with 13 bases lying between them. As DNA, the CDR3 is TGCGCCAGCATGGCGGCAGAAATCCAAGAGACCCAGTACTTC. This encodes CASMAAEIQETQYF.

This clone was detected a few times. The chain uses TRBV6-1 and TRBJ2-2; D might be TRBD2 (6 bases). The germline V and J ends were trimmed by 5 bases and 6 bases, with 13 bases remaining between them. Germline CDR1 MNHNS, CDR2 SASEGT. The CDR3 consists of 14 residues. CDR3 nucleotide sequence: TGTGCCAGCAGTTCCCGGGACTTTTCCGGGGAGCTGTTTTTT. Translating it yields CASSSRDFSGELFF.

The chain couples TRBV27 to TRBJ2-7, with 8 bases aligning to TRBD2. From germline, CDR1 is MNHEY and CDR2 SMNVEV (reference sequence). This CDR3 has 17 amino acids. After removal of 0 bases from V and 2 bases from J, the junction contained 9 bases not matched to a gene. The CDR3: CASSLSISQGLAYEQYF. As DNA, the CDR3 is TGTGCCAGCAGTTTATCGATTTCCCAGGGACTAGCCTACGAGCAGTACTTC.

The chain uses TRBV13 and TRBJ2-7, with 8 bases aligning to TRBD2. The CDR3 length is 16 residues. V gave up 4 bases and J gave up 4 bases; unmatched junction bases: 12. Germline V gives CDR1 PRHDT, CDR2 FYEKMQ (reference sequence). The CDR3 region is CASSYGTSSRAYEQYF. The CDR3 nucleotides read TGTGCCAGCAGCTACGGGACTAGTTCTCGAGCGTACGAGCAGTACTTC.

This clone was seen more than once but under ten times. This chain links TRBV6-6 with TRBJ1-2; TRBD1 agrees at 9 bases. Looked up from germline, CDR1 is MNHNY and CDR2 is SVGAGI (reference sequence). Trimming took 5 bases from V and 6 from J; bases not matched to a gene: 10. This CDR3 is built from 15 residues. The CDR3 region has the DNA TGTGCCAGCAGTCCTTCAGGGACAGGGAGGAATGGCTACACCTTC. Translated: CASSPSGTGRNGYTF.

This clone showed up just a few times. The J gene is TRBJ2-3, the V gene TRBV9; 9 bases line up with TRBD2. In germline, CDR1 is SGDLS, CDR2 YYNGEE. Trimming took 0 bases from V and 6 from J; bases not matched to a gene: 8. The CDR3 runs 16 residues. CDR3 DNA: TGTGCCAGCAGCGTAGGAGTAGCGGGAGTTGTTGATACGCAGTATTTT. Translation gives CASSVGVAGVVDTQYF.

The J gene is TRBJ1-2, the V gene TRBV27; tentatively, D is TRBD1 (6 bases). Trimming took off 0 bases at V and 5 bases at J, with 22 bases between the two ends. CDR1 is MNHEY, CDR2 SMNVEV, per germline (reference sequence). The CDR3 sequence is 18 residues long. The CDR3 region has the DNA TGTGCCAGCAGTTTATCTGGCTACCGGAAGGACAGCGAGTATGGCTACACCTTC. This sequence encodes CASSLSGYRKDSEYGYTF.

The chain is built from TRBV19 and TRBJ2-3, with D possibly TRBD2 on 6 matching bases. This CDR3 contains 16 residues. Trimming pared 3 bases from V and 0 bases from J, leaving 13 bases between. The germline V gene has CDR1 LNHDA and CDR2 SQIVND (reference sequence). CDR3 protein: CASSIFGTSSTDTQYF. The CDR3 DNA is TGTGCCAGTAGTATTTTCGGGACTTCTAGCACAGATACGCAGTATTTT.

The chain joins TRBV5-6 to TRBJ2-5; possibly TRBD2 for D (7 bases). Germline CDR1 and CDR2: SGHDT and YYEEEE. There are 15 residues in the CDR3. Trimming shortened V by 1 base and J by 5 bases, and 15 bases separated the two germline ends. The CDR3 DNA reads TGTGCCAGCAGCTTGTGGGGGGGGCAGTTGGAGACCCAGTACTTC. Encoded protein: CASSLWGGQLETQYF.